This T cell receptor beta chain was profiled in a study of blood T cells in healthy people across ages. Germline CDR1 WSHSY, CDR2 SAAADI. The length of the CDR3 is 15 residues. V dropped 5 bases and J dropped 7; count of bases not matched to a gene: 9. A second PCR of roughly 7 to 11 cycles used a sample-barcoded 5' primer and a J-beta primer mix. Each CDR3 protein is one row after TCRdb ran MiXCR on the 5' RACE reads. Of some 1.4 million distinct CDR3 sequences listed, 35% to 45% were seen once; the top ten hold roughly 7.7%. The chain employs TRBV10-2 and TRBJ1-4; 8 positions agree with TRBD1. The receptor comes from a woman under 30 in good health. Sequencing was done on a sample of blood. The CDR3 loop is CASSPQGAGGEKLFF. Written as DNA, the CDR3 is TGCGCCAGCAGTCCCCAGGGGGCTGGGGGTGAAAAACTGTTTTTT.